One sample yielded the 29 T cell receptor beta chains listed below, sequenced in a study of T cell responses to AZD1222 COVID-19 vaccine. Sequencing used immunoSEQ multiplex PCR; TCRdb keeps in-frame clones, though not all of them. This table holds 100,000 to 150,000 clones, around 87% found once. Specimen: peripheral blood, collected on day 0 of AZD1222 vaccination. The receptors originated from an adult in good health.

The chain uses TRBV6-5 and TRBJ2-7; the D gene is possibly TRBD2 (5 bases). The CDR3 runs 10 residues. V dropped 10 bases and J dropped 5 bases, with 9 bases sitting between them. CDR1 and CDR2 (germline): MNHEY, SVGAGI. The CDR3: CATSRDEQYF. CDR3 DNA sequence: TGTGCCACTAGCCGGGACGAGCAGTACTTC.

V is TRBV27 and J is TRBJ2-7; no firm D call. CDR1 and CDR2 (germline): MNHEY, SMNVEV (reference sequence). The CDR3 has 14 residues. Trimming left V 5 bases short and J 6 bases short, with 17 bases between. The CDR3 sequence: CASSPLGILGEQYF. CDR3 in DNA: TGTGCCAGCAGTCCCTTGGGGATTTTGGGCGAGCAGTACTTC.

This chain links TRBV20-1 with TRBJ2-1; 13 bases are a match to TRBD2. With 3 bases clipped from V and 1 base from J, the junction kept 6 bases outside the gene matches. The CDR3 contains 17 residues. The germline CDR1 and CDR2 sequences are DFQATT and SNEGSKA (reference sequence). CDR3 coding DNA: TGCAGTGCTAGTGCACTAGCGGGAGGGCTTTCCTACAATGAGCAGTTCTTC. Translation: CSASALAGGLSYNEQFF.

The J gene is TRBJ2-7, the V gene TRBV3-1 (or the pseudogene TRBV3-2), with TRBD2 matching over 13 bases. Trimming took 2 bases from V and 6 from J; bases not matched to a gene: 7. This CDR3 is 16 amino acids long. Germline V gene lookup returns CDR1 LGHDT and CDR2 YNNKEL (reference sequence). The CDR3 here is CASSQLPTSGGTEQYF. The CDR3 region has the DNA TGTGCCAGCAGCCAACTCCCGACTAGCGGGGGGACCGAGCAGTACTTC.

The chain uses TRBV30 and TRBJ1-5; TRBD1 is a possible D gene (5 bases). The CDR3 extends over 14 amino acids. Germline CDR1 and CDR2: GTSNPN and SVGIG (reference sequence). Trimming removed 0 bases from V and 6 bases from J, with 12 bases in between. The CDR3 is CAWSVLGVSQPQHF. CDR3 nucleotide sequence: TGTGCCTGGAGTGTGCTGGGGGTGAGTCAGCCCCAGCATTTT.

The chain combines TRBV20-1 with TRBJ2-1; D may be TRBD2 (6 bases). Trimming cost V 3 bases and J 2 bases, with 11 bases left between them. The CDR3 covers 14 residues. Germline lookup yields CDR1 DFQATT and CDR2 SNEGSKA (reference sequence). CDR3 residues: CSASSGLPYNEQFF. The CDR3 coding sequence is TGCAGTGCTAGTAGCGGACTACCCTACAATGAGCAGTTCTTC.

This chain joins TRBV27 and TRBJ1-3; D ambiguous. This CDR3 is built from 15 residues. The germline gives CDR1 MNHEY, CDR2 SMNVEV (reference sequence). The germline V and J ends were trimmed by 0 bases and 0 bases, with 6 bases remaining between them. The CDR3: CASSLSHGSGNTIYF. The CDR3 region has the DNA TGTGCCAGCAGTTTATCCCACGGCTCTGGAAACACCATATATTTT.

The J gene is TRBJ2-7, the V gene TRBV4-2; 9 bases map to TRBD1. V shed 0 bases, J shed 0 bases, and the junction held 9 bases outside the gene matches. This CDR3 is built from 18 residues. CDR1 is LGHNA and CDR2 is YNFKEQ in the germline V gene. The CDR3, as DNA: TGTGCCAGCAGCCAAGATATAGTAGGACAGGGGTCCTCCTACGAGCAGTACTTC. Protein product: CASSQDIVGQGSSYEQYF.

The V call is TRBV19, the J call TRBJ2-1; 14 bases fit TRBD2. This CDR3 has 17 amino acids. Germline V gives CDR1 LNHDA, CDR2 SQIVND (reference sequence). Unmatched junction bases numbered 4, after V lost 3 bases and J lost 3 bases. The CDR3 protein is CASSMAGTSGSYNEQFF. The DNA for the CDR3 is TGTGCCAGTAGTATGGCTGGGACTAGCGGGAGCTACAATGAGCAGTTCTTC.

The gene calls are TRBV28 and TRBJ2-7; 8 nucleotides agree with TRBD1. CDR1 and CDR2 (germline): MDHEN, SYDVKM. The J segment lost 5 bases and the V segment lost 3 bases, leaving 9 bases of the junction unmatched. The CDR3 runs 15 residues. CDR3 loop: CASSFVRTGPNEQYF. CDR3 DNA: TGTGCCAGCAGTTTTGTTAGGACAGGGCCTAACGAGCAGTACTTC.

This clone was observed a single time. V gene TRBV30 combines with J gene TRBJ2-3; D unclear. CDR3 length: 12 residues. Looked up from germline, CDR1 is GTSNPN and CDR2 is SVGIG (reference sequence). Trimming took 4 bases from V and 1 from J, leaving 6 bases between them. CDR3 sequence: CAWNSGTDTQYF. CDR3 nucleotides: TGTGCCTGGAACTCAGGCACAGATACGCAGTATTTT. Supplemented by reference TRBV30 and TRBJ2-3, the full variable domain reads SQTIHQWPATLVQPVGSPLSLECTVEGTSNPNLYWYRQAAGRGLQLLFYSVGIGQISSEVPQNLSASRPQDRQFILSSKKLLLSDSGFYLCAWNSGTDTQYFGPGTRLTVL.

The chain links TRBV3-1 (or the pseudogene TRBV3-2) to TRBJ1-1; perhaps TRBD1 as D (6 bases). The CDR3 is 14 residues long. Between the trimmed V and J ends, which lost 3 bases and 4 bases, there was a span of 12 bases. The germline V gene encodes CDR1 LGHDT and CDR2 YNNKEL (reference sequence). CDR3: CASSQNTGSTEAFF. CDR3 coding DNA: TGTGCCAGCAGCCAGAATACAGGGAGCACTGAAGCTTTCTTT.

The chain recombines TRBV6-5 with TRBJ2-2; D is perhaps TRBD2 (6 bases). Germline-derived CDR1 and CDR2 are MNHEY and SVGAGI. This CDR3 region has 16 residues. Trimming left V 1 base short and J 0 bases short, with 9 bases between. Here the CDR3 DNA reads TGTGCCAGCAGTTACTGGAGGACTACGAACACCGGGGAGCTGTTTTTT. Translation gives CASSYWRTTNTGELFF.

V usage is TRBV30 and J usage is TRBJ2-5, with D possibly being TRBD2 (5 bases). The CDR3 runs 13 residues. Germline V gene sequence: CDR1 GTSNPN, CDR2 SVGIG (reference sequence). V gave up 1 base and J gave up 7 bases, with 13 bases separating them. The CDR3: CAWSGAARGTQYF. As DNA, the CDR3 is TGTGCCTGGAGTGGAGCAGCCCGGGGGACCCAGTACTTC.

The chain recombines TRBV15 with TRBJ2-1; TRBD2 might be the D (7 bases). The CDR3 runs to 17 residues. The germline V gene encodes CDR1 LNHNV and CDR2 YYDKDF (reference sequence). V lost 3 bases, J lost 0 bases, and 15 bases lay in between. The CDR3 is CATSSEQGRGSYNEQFF. CDR3 nucleotide sequence: TGTGCCACCAGCAGTGAGCAGGGGAGGGGCTCCTACAATGAGCAGTTCTTC. Filled out from reference TRBV15 and TRBJ2-1, the complete variable domain reads DAMVIQNPRYQVTQFGKPVTLSCSQTLNHNVMYWYQQKSSQAPKLLFHYYDKDFNNEADTPDNFQSRRPNTSFCFLDIRSPGLGDTAMYLCATSSEQGRGSYNEQFFGPGTRLTVL.

This clone turned up a few times. V gene TRBV7-9 combines with J gene TRBJ2-7, with D unclear. The CDR3 runs 13 residues. Germline assignment: CDR1 SEHNR and CDR2 FQNEAQ (reference sequence). Between the trimmed V and J ends, which lost 5 bases and 0 bases, there was a span of 8 bases. In DNA form, the CDR3 reads TGTGCCAGCAGCGCAGAATACTCCTACGAGCAGTACTTC. Protein product: CASSAEYSYEQYF.

The chain combines TRBV4-1 with TRBJ2-1, with D tentatively TRBD1 or TRBD2 (5 bases each). Germline lookup yields CDR1 MGHRA and CDR2 YSYEKL. Trimming removed 2 bases at V and 6 bases at J, with 17 bases between. The CDR3 is 16 amino acids. The CDR3 loop is CASSQRDRAGGNEQFF. In DNA form, the CDR3 reads TGCGCCAGCAGCCAAAGGGATCGAGCTGGGGGCAATGAGCAGTTCTTC.

The chain recombines TRBV7-2 with TRBJ2-7; D may be TRBD2 (5 bases). This CDR3 comprises 14 residues. Germline V lookup: CDR1 SGHTA, CDR2 FQGNSA. The V gene lost 1 base and the J gene lost 3 bases, with 10 bases spanning the gap. The CDR3 DNA reads as TGTGCCAGCAGCTTAGTCGGGGTCCTCTACGAGCAGTACTTC. Translation gives CASSLVGVLYEQYF.

The V and J genes are TRBV19 and TRBJ2-5, with D unclear. The CDR3 consists of 14 residues. With 2 bases removed from V and 1 base from J, the gap between germline ends came to 8 bases. The germline V gene has CDR1 LNHDA and CDR2 SQIVND (reference sequence). CDR3 protein: CASSISQPQETQYF. The CDR3 coding sequence is TGTGCCAGTAGTATATCCCAGCCCCAAGAGACCCAGTACTTC.

The CDR3 here is CASSFGRYNEQFF. CDR3 coding DNA: TGTGCCAGCAGCTTTGGGCGCTACAATGAGCAGTTCTTC. The rearrangement joins TRBV9 to TRBJ2-1, with D unclear. Trimming removed 4 bases from V and 3 bases from J, with 8 bases in between. The germline CDR1 and CDR2 sequences are SGDLS and YYNGEE. The CDR3 extends over 13 amino acids. The full variable domain, rest sourced from reference TRBV9 and TRBJ2-1, is DSGVTQTPKHLITATGQRVTLRCSPRSGDLSVYWYQQSLDQGLQFLIQYYNGEERAKGNILERFSAQQFPDLHSELNLSSLELGDSALYFCASSFGRYNEQFFGPGTRLTVL.

The chain has TRBV25-1 and TRBJ1-3; D is ambiguous. The V gene lost 6 bases and the J gene lost 0 bases, with 9 bases spanning the gap. The CDR3 is 14 amino acids. Germline CDR1 reads MGHDK; CDR2 reads SYGVNS. The CDR3 loop reads CASSVRSSGNTIYF. The CDR3 DNA reads TGTGCCAGCAGCGTCCGAAGCTCTGGAAACACCATATATTTT. The full variable domain, its missing parts supplied by reference TRBV25-1 and TRBJ1-3, is EADIYQTPRYLVIGTGKKITLECSQTMGHDKMYWYQQDPGMELHLIHYSYGVNSTEKGDLSSESTVSRIRTEHFPLTLESARPSHTSQYLCASSVRSSGNTIYFGEGSWLTVV.

The chain links TRBV7-8 to TRBJ1-1, with D unclear. In germline, CDR1 is SGHVS, CDR2 FQNEAQ. The CDR3 is 11 residues long. The ends were cut back, 5 bases at V and 1 base at J, with 2 bases in the middle. The CDR3 spells CASSRNTEAFF. In nucleotides, the CDR3 is TGTGCCAGCAGCCGGAACACTGAAGCTTTCTTT.

The CDR3 reads CASSLAARVEKLFF. The CDR3 nucleotides are TGTGCCAGCAGCTTAGCCGCTCGGGTTGAAAAACTGTTTTTT. The chain is built from TRBV7-8 and TRBJ1-4, with D uncertain. In germline, CDR1 is SGHVS, CDR2 FQNEAQ. Trimming removed 0 bases from V and 7 bases from J, with 9 bases in between. The CDR3 has 14 residues.

The rearrangement links TRBV9 to TRBJ2-7; D remains ambiguous. Trimming removed 0 bases from V and 3 bases from J, with 7 bases in between. Germline assignment: CDR1 SGDLS and CDR2 YYNGEE. The length of the CDR3 is 13 residues. For the CDR3, the DNA is TGTGCCAGCAGCGTAGCTGGTAGCTACGAGCAGTACTTC. Translated: CASSVAGSYEQYF.

The CDR3 region is CASSFQRTSENTGELFF. DNA for the CDR3: TGTGCCAGCAGTTTTCAAAGGACTAGCGAAAACACCGGGGAGCTGTTTTTT. The V gene is TRBV27, the J gene TRBJ2-2; 9 nucleotides match TRBD2. This CDR3 spans 17 amino acids. The germline V gene has CDR1 MNHEY and CDR2 SMNVEV (reference sequence). The trim removed 3 bases at V and 2 bases at J, leaving 7 bases unmatched.

The rearrangement uses TRBV7-8 and TRBJ1-2; 9 bases align to TRBD1. J lost 1 base, V lost 5 bases, and 5 bases had no gene match. The CDR3 has 15 residues. Germline-derived CDR1 and CDR2 are SGHVS and FQNEAQ. The CDR3 sequence is CASSPMTGGNYGYTF. CDR3 coding DNA: TGTGCCAGCAGCCCGATGACAGGGGGTAACTATGGCTACACCTTC.

The sample holds a few counts of this clone. The V gene is TRBV19, the J gene TRBJ1-1; tentative D call: TRBD1 (6 bases). Deletions cut 6 bases from V and 3 bases from J, with 11 bases between. The CDR3 consists of 13 residues. CDR1 LNHDA and CDR2 SQIVND come from the germline V gene (reference sequence). This CDR3 is CASSTGGDTEAFF. The CDR3 DNA sequence: TGTGCCAGTAGCACGGGGGGCGACACTGAAGCTTTCTTT.

The rearrangement joins TRBV18 to TRBJ1-1; D uncertain. CDR3 size: 15 residues. CDR1 is KGHSH and CDR2 is LQKENI in the germline V gene. The V end was cut by 2 bases, the J end by 1 base, with 11 bases between. The CDR3: CASSPGNPTNTEAFF. The CDR3 nucleotides read TGTGCCAGCTCACCAGGAAATCCAACGAACACTGAAGCTTTCTTT.

This rearrangement joins TRBV7-9 to TRBJ2-1; the D gene could be TRBD1 or TRBD2 (5 bases each). The V gene's germline CDR1 is SEHNR and CDR2 FQNEAQ (reference sequence). Trimming took 2 bases from V and 5 from J, leaving 13 bases between them. There are 15 residues in the CDR3. CDR3 loop: CASSLSGVGDNEQFF. CDR3 nucleotides: TGTGCCAGCAGCTTATCTGGGGTGGGGGACAATGAGCAGTTCTTC.